The 21 T cell receptor beta chains below all came from one sample that was sequenced in a study of blood T cell repertoires in COVID-19. Clones were read by immunoSEQ multiplex PCR, and TCRdb kept only the in-frame ones, dropping some. Among some 160,000 clones listed, 79% were seen once. Sequencing was performed on PBMCs or T cells enriched from blood (not recorded which). Source of these receptors: a woman aged 65 to 85 in a cohort exposed to, infected with or recovered from COVID-19 (not recorded which).

The chain is built from TRBV18 and TRBJ1-1; 7 bases are a match to TRBD1. V was clipped by 3 bases and J by 8 bases; unmatched bases: 6. The CDR3 extends over 13 amino acids. Germline V gene sequence: CDR1 KGHSH, CDR2 LQKENI. CDR3 nucleotides: TGTGCCAGCTCACCCACGACAGGGCCCGAAGCTTTCTTT. This codes for CASSPTTGPEAFF.

This clone showed up just once. The J gene is TRBJ1-2, the V gene TRBV7-8, with D perhaps matching TRBD1 (5 bases). CDR3 length: 15 amino acids. Trimming removed 7 bases at V and 4 bases at J, with 19 bases between. Germline values: CDR1 SGHVS, CDR2 FQNEAQ. The CDR3 DNA reads as TGTGCCAGCATCCCTGGAGGGACGCAGAGCTATGGCTACACCTTC. It yields the protein CASIPGGTQSYGYTF.

As DNA, the CDR3 is TGTGCCAGCAGCCCCCGGGCGGGAGCCGGCTACAATGAGCAGTTCTTC. It is translated as CASSPRAGAGYNEQFF. The chain combines TRBV7-2 with TRBJ2-1; 7 bases map to TRBD2. Per germline, CDR1 SGHTA and CDR2 FQGNSA. This CDR3 region has 16 residues. After removal of 5 bases from V and 3 bases from J, the junction contained 10 bases not matched to a gene.

The V and J genes are TRBV4-1 and TRBJ2-7; TRBD2 aligns across 10 bases. The CDR3 contains 17 residues. Looked up from germline, CDR1 is MGHRA and CDR2 is YSYEKL. V gave up 4 bases and J gave up 1 base; unmatched junction bases: 10. The CDR3 sequence: CASSRIPGTSESYEQYF. CDR3 DNA sequence: TGCGCCAGCAGCCGGATTCCCGGGACTAGCGAATCCTACGAGCAGTACTTC.

CDR3 region: CASIPRPTAHYGYTF. In DNA, the CDR3 is TGTGCCAGTATCCCCAGACCGACAGCCCACTATGGCTACACCTTC. J is TRBJ1-2 and V is TRBV19, with TRBD1 as a possible D gene (5 bases). CDR1 and CDR2 from the germline V gene are LNHDA and SQIVND (reference sequence). V was clipped by 7 bases and J by 3 bases, with 18 bases between them. The CDR3 has 15 residues.

This clone has a handful of counts. J is TRBJ1-4 and V is TRBV5-1; 7 bases are shared with TRBD1. Germline values: CDR1 SGHRS, CDR2 YFSETQ. This CDR3 spans 18 amino acids. J lost 8 bases, V lost 0 bases, and 16 bases had no gene match. CDR3 sequence: CASSLAGRRTGAGEKLFF. The CDR3 DNA reads TGCGCCAGCAGCTTGGCCGGTCGAAGAACAGGGGCGGGCGAAAAACTGTTTTTT.

This chain joins TRBV5-1 and TRBJ2-3, with no clear D. Germline CDR1 reads SGHRS; CDR2 reads YFSETQ. Trimming removed 2 bases at V and 1 base at J, with 8 bases between. The CDR3 has 14 residues. CDR3 coding DNA: TGCGCCAGCAGCTTATTGCAGGGCACAGATACGCAGTATTTT. Translated: CASSLLQGTDTQYF.

Only a few counts were recorded for this clone. V and J are TRBV11-2 and TRBJ2-7, with 13 bases fitting TRBD2. V gave up 6 bases and J gave up 4 bases; unmatched junction bases: 3. In germline, CDR1 is SGHAT, CDR2 FQNNGV. The CDR3 has 14 amino acids. The CDR3: CASSPTSGRYEQYF. CDR3 DNA: TGTGCCAGCAGTCCGACTAGCGGGAGGTACGAGCAGTACTTC.

This chain links TRBV24-1 with TRBJ2-1; 8 bases fit TRBD2. V lost 6 bases, J lost 8 bases, and 14 bases stayed unmatched. The CDR3 extends over 16 amino acids. Germline CDR1 reads KGHDR; CDR2 reads SFDVKD. Written as DNA, the CDR3 is TGTGCCACCAGTCTCGCTAGCGGGCCAGTCCGCGATGAGCAGTTCTTC. It is translated as CATSLASGPVRDEQFF.

The gene calls are TRBV11-2 and TRBJ2-1; D possibly corresponds to TRBD2 (6 bases). V was pared by 6 bases and J by 1 base, with 16 bases between. The germline gives CDR1 SGHAT, CDR2 FQNNGV. This CDR3 is 16 amino acids long. CDR3 in DNA: TGTGCCAGCAGTTACCAGCTTAGCGGATCCTACAATGAGCAGTTCTTC. It specifies CASSYQLSGSYNEQFF.

The chain links TRBV27 to TRBJ1-5, with 10 bases that match TRBD1. Germline CDR1 MNHEY, CDR2 SMNVEV (reference sequence). This CDR3 region has 15 residues. Losses at the gene ends were 3 bases for V and 2 bases for J; bases not matched to a gene: 1. CDR3 sequence: CASSFGTGGNQPQHF. The CDR3, as DNA: TGTGCCAGCAGTTTCGGGACAGGGGGCAATCAGCCCCAGCATTTT.

This clone appeared a few times. The J gene is TRBJ2-3, the V gene TRBV24-1; perhaps TRBD1 as D (5 bases). The CDR3 has 14 amino acids. Per the germline V gene, CDR1 is KGHDR and CDR2 is SFDVKD. The V end lost 1 base, the J end lost 3 bases, and 7 bases lay between the germline ends. The chain's CDR3 is CATSDFRATDTQYF. In DNA form, the CDR3 reads TGTGCCACCAGTGATTTCAGGGCAACAGATACGCAGTATTTT.

V usage is TRBV7-9 and J usage is TRBJ2-1, with 14 bases aligning to TRBD2. Germline values: CDR1 SEHNR, CDR2 FQNEAQ (reference sequence). The CDR3 extends over 18 amino acids. J gave up 8 bases and V 1 base, and 10 bases lay outside the gene matches. The CDR3 nucleotides read TGTGCCAGCAGCTTAGGGGGACTAGCGGGAGAGGAGTTGGATGAGCAGTTCTTC. Translation gives CASSLGGLAGEELDEQFF.

CDR3 sequence reads: CASSQLRGDEQFF. The DNA of the CDR3 is TGTGCCAGCAGCCAACTCAGGGGCGATGAGCAGTTCTTC. The J gene is TRBJ2-1, the V gene TRBV3-1 (or the pseudogene TRBV3-2), with D possibly matching TRBD1 (6 bases). Trimming left V 2 bases short and J 8 bases short, with 10 bases between. Germline V lookup: CDR1 LGHDT, CDR2 YNNKEL (reference sequence). This CDR3 is 13 amino acids long.

V usage is TRBV7-2 and J usage is TRBJ2-1; TRBD1 is a possible D gene (5 bases). This CDR3 has 16 residues. Germline CDR1 SGHTA, CDR2 FQGNSA. Trimming stripped 2 bases from V and 8 bases from J, with 19 bases between. In nucleotides, the CDR3 is TGTGCCAGCAGCTTAACTTCGACAGCCCTCGGAGATGAGCAGTTCTTC. It yields the protein CASSLTSTALGDEQFF.

The chain combines TRBV7-9 with TRBJ2-2; 11 nucleotides match TRBD2. J gave up 3 bases and V 3 bases, and 3 bases lay outside the gene matches. The germline CDR1 and CDR2 sequences are SEHNR and FQNEAQ (reference sequence). CDR3 length: 16 residues. Here the CDR3 DNA reads TGTGCCAGCAGCTTGGGGACTAGCGGTTACACCGGGGAGCTGTTTTTT. Protein: CASSLGTSGYTGELFF.

CDR3 DNA: TGTGCCACCAGTGATTTGACCAGGGGGCTGAACACCGGGGAGCTGTTTTTT. Translation gives CATSDLTRGLNTGELFF. The J gene is TRBJ2-2, the V gene TRBV24-1; 8 bases line up with TRBD1. Germline loops: CDR1 KGHDR, CDR2 SFDVKD. The CDR3 runs to 17 residues. With V trimmed by 0 bases and J by 1 base, 3 bases remained unmatched.

The rearrangement uses TRBV10-2 and TRBJ1-1; 8 bases agree with TRBD1. Looked up from germline, CDR1 is WSHSY and CDR2 is SAAADI. This CDR3 comprises 13 residues. J was trimmed by 5 bases and V by 8 bases; bases with no gene match: 7. CDR3 DNA sequence: TGCGCCAGCGGAAAGACAGGGGATACTGAAGCTTTCTTT. Encoded protein: CASGKTGDTEAFF.

The chain uses TRBV7-9 and TRBJ1-1; TRBD1 is a possible D gene (6 bases). The CDR3 consists of 14 residues. Trimming shortened V by 1 base and J by 5 bases, and 11 bases separated the two germline ends. The germline V gene encodes CDR1 SEHNR and CDR2 FQNEAQ (reference sequence). The CDR3 nucleotides are TGTGCCAGCAGCTTAGACTCAGGGACAACTGAAGCTTTCTTT. Translated: CASSLDSGTTEAFF.

This chain connects TRBV7-3 to TRBJ1-5; TRBD1 is a possible D gene (6 bases). CDR1 is SGHTA and CDR2 is FQGTGA in the germline V gene. V gave up 5 bases and J gave up 0 bases, with 17 bases separating them. This CDR3 contains 17 residues. The CDR3 spells CASSSPGTPYSNQPQHF. The CDR3 nucleotides are TGTGCCAGCAGCAGCCCCGGGACACCTTATAGCAATCAGCCCCAGCATTTT.

This chain connects TRBV2 to TRBJ2-1; TRBD2 aligns across 9 bases. The CDR3 runs to 17 residues. Germline CDR1 is SNHLY and CDR2 is FYNNEI. V shed 1 base, J shed 6 bases, and the junction held 10 bases outside the gene matches. The CDR3, as DNA: TGTGCCAGCAGTGAAGGACTAGCGGAGCTCCTCGGCAATGAGCAGTTCTTC. Its translation: CASSEGLAELLGNEQFF.